The following is a T cell receptor beta chain sequence with its context. As yet, its antigen is unknown. One end of the junction varies from germline; a read error may be responsible. Tagging with unique molecular identifiers was a feature of the TCR beta cDNA libraries. TCRdb passed the PCR reads through MiXCR, listing each CDR3 protein once. Of about 760,000 distinct CDR3 sequences listed, about 27% are singletons. This entry belongs to a study of post-analysis software for immune sequencing data. The CDR3 runs 17 residues. Germline CDR1 reads SGHVS; CDR2 reads FQNEAQ. Study findings and constraints: The five TRBV segments detected at higher frequency in patients than in controls included TRBV5-6, TRBV5-1 and TRBV20-1. Significantly lower normalized Chao1 diversity was found in patients with multiple sclerosis relative to controls.

The gene calls are TRBV7-8 and TRBJ2-5; 7 bases agree with TRBD2. The sequencing sample was made of blood. The TCR sequence derives from a girl aged 10 to 17 with multiple sclerosis. CDR3 bases: TGTGCCAGCAGTTTAGCCCATAGCGGGCCGGAGGTTGAGACCCAGTACTTC. This translates into CASSLAHSGPEVETQYF.